This TCR beta chain is drawn from a study of cytomegalovirus exposure and HLA in healthy donors. Background on the study: Both the 120 validation repertoires and the approximately 640 first-cohort repertoires used the same platform, as reported by a later analysis.

Clones were read by immunoSEQ multiplex PCR, and TCRdb kept only the in-frame ones, dropping some. The data contain approximately 100,000 clones, 87% of them singletons. Looked up from germline, CDR1 is SGHVS and CDR2 is FNYEAQ. CDR3 length: 14 residues. V lost 5 bases and J lost 1, with 11 bases in between. Study-level points and caveats: TCR sequences were mostly rare, though some public TCRs occurred in many donors. In vitro work confirmed that a few CMV-associated chains recognize CMV antigens.

As for this clone: Its target is unknown.

The donors were in the approximately 110-subject validation cohort; that cohort was separate from the roughly 700-subject first cohort. The chain recombines TRBV7-6 with TRBJ1-1; a possible D gene is TRBD1 (5 bases). This receptor was identified in a woman aged 25-40 years in good health and CMV-seronegative. Sequencing input: PBMCs. The CDR3 sequence: CASSPRTGNTEAFF. The DNA for the CDR3 is TGTGCCAGCAGCCCCCGAACAGGGAACACTGAAGCTTTCTTT.